The next 26 T cell receptor beta chains were all read from a single sample in a study of graft-versus-host responses after intestinal transplantation. Sequencing was performed with immunoSEQ multiplex PCR; in TCRdb, only in-frame clones are kept and a portion is missing. There are fewer than 15,000 clones in the sample; 70% occur only once, and around a quarter lies in the top ten. From the graft tissue, intraepithelial and lamina propria lymphocytes were released through processing. Sequencing was performed on ileum tissue, taken just over 700 days after intestinal transplantation. The origin of the receptors is a human patient who received an intestinal transplant, so some T cells may come from the graft donor.

This clone has a handful of counts. CDR3 nucleotide sequence: TGTGCCAGCAGCTTGGCGGGGACAGGGTACTACGAGCAGTACTTC. Its protein is CASSLAGTGYYEQYF. The chain uses TRBV5-6 and TRBJ2-7; 9 bases are a match to TRBD1. Germline V gives CDR1 SGHDT, CDR2 YYEEEE. Trimming took 0 bases from V and 3 from J; bases not matched to a gene: 4. This CDR3 is 15 amino acids long.

This clone appeared once. This chain joins TRBV6-6 and TRBJ1-5; no clear D gene. The CDR3 extends over 14 amino acids. From germline, CDR1 is MNHNY and CDR2 SVGAGI (reference sequence). Trimming stripped 5 bases from V and 0 bases from J, with 8 bases between. The CDR3, as DNA: TGTGCCAGCAGTGCCCAACATAGCAATCAGCCCCAGCATTTT. It specifies CASSAQHSNQPQHF.

The chain employs TRBV28 and TRBJ1-2; 12 bases are a match to TRBD1. This CDR3 spans 15 amino acids. CDR1 is MDHEN, CDR2 SYDVKM, per germline. The J segment lost 8 bases and the V segment lost 5 bases, leaving 9 bases of the junction unmatched. The chain's CDR3 is CASSAGTGGTDGYTF. As DNA, the CDR3 is TGTGCCAGCAGTGCCGGGACAGGGGGCACTGACGGCTACACCTTC.

This chain joins TRBV2 and TRBJ1-4, with D maybe TRBD1 (5 bases). V lost 4 bases and J 4 bases, leaving 13 bases between the germline ends. The CDR3 has 15 residues. Germline V gene data show CDR1 as SNHLY and CDR2 as FYNNEI. CDR3 loop: CASSANRGGNEKLFF. Written as DNA, the CDR3 is TGTGCCAGCAGTGCCAATCGCGGGGGTAATGAAAAACTGTTTTTT.

The sample holds a few counts of this clone. The chain combines TRBV5-4 with TRBJ1-3; 10 bases are shared with TRBD1. J gave up 10 bases and V 0 bases, and 7 bases lay outside the gene matches. Germline CDR1 reads SGHNT; CDR2 reads YYREEE (reference sequence). The CDR3 totals 15 residues. CDR3 DNA sequence: TGTGCCAGCAGCTTGGAGGGACAGGGGAGAAGAACCATATATTTT. It translates to CASSLEGQGRRTIYF.

The chain carries TRBV11-2 and TRBJ2-7; 7 nucleotides align to TRBD1. The CDR3 is 14 residues long. The J segment lost 3 bases and the V segment lost 5 bases, leaving 7 bases of the junction unmatched. In germline, CDR1 is SGHAT, CDR2 FQNNGV. CDR3 sequence: CASSHSRGFYEQYF. The CDR3 region has the DNA TGTGCCAGCAGCCACTCCAGGGGGTTCTACGAGCAGTACTTC.

The rearrangement links TRBV11-2 to TRBJ1-1; 7 nucleotides align to TRBD1. The CDR3 is 14 residues long. Germline V lookup: CDR1 SGHAT, CDR2 FQNNGV. The junction had 2 bases not matched to a gene; V was cut back by 2 bases and J by 2 bases. CDR3 bases: TGTGCCAGCAGCTTAAGAGGGGGCAACACTGAAGCTTTCTTT. This sequence encodes CASSLRGGNTEAFF.

This clone came up a few times. The chain is built from TRBV6-1 and TRBJ1-2, with D possibly being TRBD1 (6 bases). Trimming left V 6 bases short and J 4 bases short, with 9 bases between. Looked up from germline, CDR1 is MNHNS and CDR2 is SASEGT. The CDR3 loop spans 12 amino acids. CDR3 loop: CASRIGGYGYTF. CDR3 nucleotide sequence: TGTGCCAGCAGGATAGGGGGCTATGGCTACACCTTC.

This chain connects TRBV28 to TRBJ2-4; D gene ambiguous. Germline loops: CDR1 MDHEN, CDR2 SYDVKM. This CDR3 is 12 amino acids long. The V end lost 3 bases, the J end lost 1 base, and 1 base lay between the germline ends. CDR3 loop: CASSLAKNIQYF. The CDR3 coding sequence is TGTGCCAGCAGTTTGGCCAAAAACATTCAGTACTTC.

The chain is built from TRBV15 and TRBJ2-7; D is uncertain. V was cut by 0 bases and J by 1 base, with 4 bases left in between. In germline, CDR1 is LNHNV, CDR2 YYDKDF (reference sequence). This CDR3 comprises 13 residues. CDR3 in DNA: TGTGCCACCAGCAGAGACAGTTCCTACGAGCAGTACTTC. Residues: CATSRDSSYEQYF. Full variable domain (rest looked up from reference TRBV15 and TRBJ2-7): DAMVIQNPRYQVTQFGKPVTLSCSQTLNHNVMYWYQQKSSQAPKLLFHYYDKDFNNEADTPDNFQSRRPNTSFCFLDIRSPGLGDTAMYLCATSRDSSYEQYFGPGTRLTVT.

This chain connects TRBV28 to TRBJ1-1; TRBD1 matches at 8 bases. CDR1 MDHEN and CDR2 SYDVKM come from the germline V gene. Trimming cost V 6 bases and J 0 bases; bases outside gene matches: 6. This CDR3 has 15 amino acids. CDR3 coding DNA: TGTGCCAGCAGACCTACCAGGGGGCTGAACACTGAAGCTTTCTTT. Translated, it gives CASRPTRGLNTEAFF.

This rearrangement joins TRBV28 to TRBJ2-5, with TRBD1 as a possible D gene (6 bases). Judging by the DNA end, TRBJ2-7 fits better; the J call may be wrong. Looked up from germline, CDR1 is MDHEN and CDR2 is SYDVKM. This CDR3 comprises 14 residues. The CDR3 loop is CASSSMDRTYEQYF. For the CDR3, the DNA is TGTGCCAGCAGCTCCATGGACAGAACCTACGAGCAGTACTTC.

This clone showed up just a few times. The chain has TRBV5-6 and TRBJ1-1; D unclear. Germline-derived CDR1 and CDR2 are SGHDT and YYEEEE. This CDR3 region has 12 residues. Trimming cost V 1 base and J 5 bases, with 6 bases left between them. The CDR3 nucleotides are TGTGCCAGCAGCTTGTACCGTACTGAAGCTTTCTTT. Amino acid sequence: CASSLYRTEAFF.

This chain joins TRBV19 and TRBJ2-1; D is unclear. The CDR3 has 14 residues. Deletions cut 2 bases from V and 5 bases from J, with 10 bases between. The germline V gene has CDR1 LNHDA and CDR2 SQIVND (reference sequence). This CDR3 reads CASSILGFDNEQFF. The CDR3 nucleotides read TGTGCCAGTAGTATACTGGGGTTTGACAATGAGCAGTTCTTC.

This chain's CDR3 is CASSFYIGQGEKLFF. The CDR3 coding sequence is TGTGCCAGCAGCTTTTATATTGGACAGGGAGAAAAACTGTTTTTT. The chain couples TRBV7-2 to TRBJ1-4; TRBD1 matches at 8 bases. This CDR3 has 15 amino acids. Losses at the gene ends were 3 bases for V and 8 bases for J; bases not matched to a gene: 8. CDR1 is SGHTA and CDR2 is FQGNSA in the germline V gene.

This clone was seen a few times. The chain joins TRBV10-3 to TRBJ1-5; a weak D match, TRBD1 (6 bases). This CDR3 has 16 residues. Germline V lookup: CDR1 ENHRY, CDR2 SYGVKD. V was shortened by 2 bases and J by 2 bases, with 13 bases between the two germline ends. The CDR3 here is CAISEKSDSRNQPQHF. DNA for the CDR3: TGTGCCATCAGTGAGAAATCGGACAGCCGCAATCAGCCCCAGCATTTT.

The chain employs TRBV15 and TRBJ2-5, with a weak D call TRBD2 (6 bases). TRBJ2-7 matches the DNA end more closely, so the J call is doubtful. This CDR3 is 14 amino acids long. Germline V gene sequence: CDR1 LNHNV, CDR2 YYDKDF (reference sequence). The CDR3 nucleotides are TGTGCCACCAGCAGAGATCGACTAGTGGACGAGCAGTACTTC. It is translated as CATSRDRLVDEQYF.

CDR3 protein: CASSKWGNTGELFF. CDR3 DNA: TGTGCCAGCAGCAAGTGGGGGAACACCGGGGAGCTGTTTTTT. V gene TRBV11-2 combines with J gene TRBJ2-2, with unresolved D. Trimming cost V 5 bases and J 1 base, with 8 bases left between them. The CDR3 consists of 14 residues. The germline V gene has CDR1 SGHAT and CDR2 FQNNGV.

The gene calls are TRBV6-5 and TRBJ2-5, with D hard to call. Per the germline V gene, CDR1 is MNHEY and CDR2 is SVGAGI. The CDR3 covers 11 residues. The V gene lost 2 bases and the J gene lost 7 bases, with 5 bases spanning the gap. CDR3: CASSYMGTQYF. Written as DNA, the CDR3 is TGTGCCAGCAGTTACATGGGGACCCAGTACTTC.

This clone was counted a single time. The rearrangement joins TRBV6-1 to TRBJ1-5; D is uncertain. V was pared by 5 bases and J by 0 bases, with 11 bases between. This CDR3 region has 15 residues. Germline V lookup: CDR1 MNHNS, CDR2 SASEGT. CDR3 loop: CASSIGRLSNQPQHF. The CDR3 DNA follows: TGTGCCAGCAGTATCGGACGGCTTAGCAATCAGCCCCAGCATTTT.

This clone came up once. This chain joins TRBV5-8 and TRBJ1-4; 9 bases are a match to TRBD1. V dropped 4 bases and J dropped 4; count of bases not matched to a gene: 11. Looked up from germline, CDR1 is SGHTS and CDR2 is YDEGEE. The CDR3 consists of 17 residues. The DNA of the CDR3 is TGTGCCAGCAGCGAGTATACAGGGGGCGATATTAATGAAAAACTGTTTTTT. Translating it yields CASSEYTGGDINEKLFF.

This clone was recorded only once. The CDR3 loop is CASSPWEGKEQYF. CDR3 nucleotides: TGTGCCAGCAGTCCGTGGGAGGGGAAGGAGCAGTACTTC. The chain joins TRBV27 to TRBJ2-7, with TRBD2 matching over 7 bases. The CDR3 covers 13 residues. Germline V gene lookup returns CDR1 MNHEY and CDR2 SMNVEV (reference sequence). Trimming took 5 bases from V and 7 from J; bases not matched to a gene: 8.

This chain joins TRBV11-2 and TRBJ1-5; D not resolved. Trimming removed 1 base at V and 1 base at J, with 8 bases between. The length of the CDR3 is 15 residues. CDR1 is SGHAT, CDR2 FQNNGV, per germline. The CDR3 DNA follows: TGTGCCAGCAGCTTAGTATCCAAAAGCAATCAGCCCCAGCATTTT. Translated: CASSLVSKSNQPQHF.

The chain recombines TRBV5-6 with TRBJ1-2; D is undetermined. V shed 0 bases and J shed 4 bases, with 10 bases lying between them. Germline V lookup: CDR1 SGHDT, CDR2 YYEEEE. This CDR3 spans 14 amino acids. The CDR3 sequence: CASSLVRGIYGYTF. The CDR3 nucleotides are TGTGCCAGCAGCTTGGTACGGGGAATCTATGGCTACACCTTC.

The rearrangement uses TRBV2 and TRBJ1-2; 7 bases line up with TRBD1. The germline V gene encodes CDR1 SNHLY and CDR2 FYNNEI. The V and J ends lost 9 bases and 4 bases, in that order; junction bases with no gene match: 11. The CDR3 totals 14 residues. The CDR3 nucleotides read TGTGCCAGAGGACAGGCTTTCTTGGGCTATGGCTACACCTTC. This encodes CARGQAFLGYGYTF. The full variable domain, rest sourced from reference TRBV2 and TRBJ1-2, is EPEVTQTPSHQVTQMGQEVILRCVPISNHLYFYWYRQILGQKVEFLVSFYNNEISEKSEIFDDQFSVERPDGSNFTLKIRSTKLEDSAMYFCARGQAFLGYGYTFGSGTRLTVV.

V usage is TRBV28 and J usage is TRBJ2-7, with TRBD2 identical over 16 bases. Germline values: CDR1 MDHEN, CDR2 SYDVKM. The V gene end was trimmed by 3 bases and the J gene end by 2 bases; junction bases not matched to a gene: 7. The CDR3 sequence is 18 residues long. CDR3 amino acids: CASSLSGLAGGSTYEQYF. Here the CDR3 DNA reads TGTGCCAGCAGTTTGTCGGGACTAGCGGGAGGGAGTACCTACGAGCAGTACTTC. Supplemented by reference TRBV28 and TRBJ2-7, the full variable domain reads DVKVTQSSRYLVKRTGEKVFLECVQDMDHENMFWYRQDPGLGLRLIYFSYDVKMKEKGDIPEGYSVSREKKERFSLILESASTNQTSMYLCASSLSGLAGGSTYEQYFGPGTRLTVT.